Presented here are 11 T cell receptor beta chains from one specimen sequenced in a study of blood T cell repertoires in COVID-19 (dated by TCRdb to about 2020). The library was built by means of the immunoSEQ multiplex PCR assay. TCRdb's version of the immuneACCESS table is confined to in-frame rearrangements and falls short of the full clone set. An unresolved V gene accounts for under half of the shortfall where checked; the remainder is of unknown origin. The sample table lists 200,000 to 250,000 clones, 86% of them with a count of one. The ten largest make up over 3% of the sample. Input material: PBMCs or T cells enriched from blood (not recorded which). All receptors come from a woman in her 40s with acute COVID-19.

The chain recombines TRBV2 with TRBJ1-5; 10 bases map to TRBD1. V was clipped by 6 bases and J by 6 bases; unmatched bases: 8. The CDR3 has 15 residues. Germline values: CDR1 SNHLY, CDR2 FYNNEI. For the CDR3, the DNA is TGTGCCAGCAGCCCCAGGACAGGGGGGTCTCAGCCCCAGCATTTT. Translation gives CASSPRTGGSQPQHF.

In DNA, the CDR3 is TGCGCCAGCAGCTCGTCACCGGGACAAGATAATTCACCCCTCCACTTT. Translated: CASSSSPGQDNSPLHF. The chain uses TRBV5-1 and TRBJ1-6; maybe TRBD1 (6 bases). Trimming removed 3 bases from V and 5 bases from J, with 15 bases in between. CDR3 size: 16 residues. Germline V gene sequence: CDR1 SGHRS, CDR2 YFSETQ.

A few counts support this clone. The rearrangement links TRBV6-4 to TRBJ2-3; tentative D call: TRBD1 (6 bases). V lost 6 bases to trimming and J lost 2 bases, with 12 bases between them. In germline, CDR1 is MRHNA, CDR2 SNTAGT. The CDR3 length is 14 residues. CDR3 nucleotide sequence: TGTGCCAGCAGCCCACAGGGTTTCACAGATACGCAGTATTTT. Translated, it gives CASSPQGFTDTQYF.

The chain combines TRBV9 with TRBJ1-4, with D perhaps TRBD1 (6 bases). The V end was cut by 3 bases, the J end by 0 bases, with 12 bases between. CDR3 length: 16 amino acids. From germline, CDR1 is SGDLS and CDR2 YYNGEE. CDR3 region: CASSAGQSPTNEKLFF. DNA of the CDR3: TGTGCCAGCAGCGCAGGACAGAGCCCAACTAATGAAAAACTGTTTTTT.

The rearrangement links TRBV5-4 to TRBJ1-2, with 9 bases matching TRBD1. The CDR3 runs 17 residues. Germline CDR1 SGHNT, CDR2 YYREEE (reference sequence). The J segment lost 0 bases and the V segment lost 4 bases, leaving 10 bases of the junction unmatched. The CDR3 DNA follows: TGTGCCAGCAGCCCGACAACCGGGACAGGGCCTAACTATGGCTACACCTTC. Translating gives CASSPTTGTGPNYGYTF. The full variable domain, with the rest looked up from reference TRBV5-4 and TRBJ1-2, is ETGVTQSPTHLIKTRGQQVTLRCSSQSGHNTVSWYQQALGQGPQFIFQYYREEENGRGNFPPRFSGLQFPNYSSELNVNALELDDSALYLCASSPTTGTGPNYGYTFGSGTRLTVV.

The chain recombines TRBV18 with TRBJ2-3, with 8 positions matching TRBD1. The CDR3 extends over 19 amino acids. V shed 6 bases, J shed 2 bases, and the junction held 19 bases outside the gene matches. Germline values: CDR1 KGHSH, CDR2 LQKENI. For the CDR3, the DNA is TGTGCCAGCTCCGCCATGGGTATTAAGACAGGGGTGACCACAGATACGCAGTATTTT. Translation: CASSAMGIKTGVTTDTQYF.

This clone appeared a single time. As DNA, the CDR3 is TGTGCCAGCAGTTTATCGTTCCAGAACATGGATGGCTACACCTTC. Encoded protein: CASSLSFQNMDGYTF. This chain connects TRBV27 to TRBJ1-2, with D hard to call. CDR3 length: 15 residues. Germline assignment: CDR1 MNHEY and CDR2 SMNVEV (reference sequence). V dropped 0 bases and J dropped 6 bases, with 14 bases sitting between them.

This chain links TRBV19 with TRBJ1-2; 7 positions agree with TRBD1. Trimming at V came to 7 bases and at J to 5 bases, leaving 4 bases not matched to a gene. CDR3 size: 12 residues. Germline assignment: CDR1 LNHDA and CDR2 SQIVND (reference sequence). For the CDR3, the DNA is TGTGCCAGTACTCCGGACAGGTATGGCTACACCTTC. Amino acid sequence: CASTPDRYGYTF.

The rearrangement uses TRBV5-5 and TRBJ1-1; D is ambiguous. The CDR3 runs 14 residues. Trimming left V 1 base short and J 0 bases short, with 7 bases between. Germline V CDR1 and CDR2: SGHKS, YYEKEE (reference sequence). Here the CDR3 DNA reads TGTGCCAGCAGCTTGACTAGCCTGAACACTGAAGCTTTCTTT. This translates into CASSLTSLNTEAFF.

The CDR3 loop reads CASSPFNRGTNYGYTF. CDR3 bases: TGTGCCAGCTCACCATTTAACAGGGGTACTAACTATGGCTACACCTTC. The V gene is TRBV18, the J gene TRBJ1-2, with 7 positions matching TRBD1. Losses at the gene ends were 2 bases for V and 0 bases for J; bases not matched to a gene: 6. From germline, CDR1 is KGHSH and CDR2 LQKENI. The CDR3 spans 16 residues.

CDR3 bases: TGTGCCAGCAGCCAGTCGGACATATCAGGGCAGTACTTC. Translating gives CASSQSDISGQYF. The rearrangement joins TRBV3-1 (or the pseudogene TRBV3-2) to TRBJ2-7, with D possibly being TRBD1 (5 bases). Looked up from germline, CDR1 is LGHDT and CDR2 is YNNKEL (reference sequence). The CDR3 spans 13 residues. Trimming removed 3 bases at V and 9 bases at J, with 15 bases between.